The 24 T cell receptor beta chains in this list originate from one sample, sequenced in a study of molecular identifiers for immune sequencing clone quantification. TCRdb called the PCR reads again in MiXCR, with one record for every CDR3 protein. The sample holds 79,000 or so distinct CDR3 sequences, roughly 25% seen once. The sample consisted of naive CD8+ T cells from blood, with Jurkat cell RNA spiked in. Sample subset: FACS-sorted CD8+CD4-CCR7+CD45RA+ naive T cells. Source of these receptors: a human donor in good health. Some libraries in this study had Jurkat cell RNA spiked in.

This clonotype has ten or more counts. The chain links TRBV4-1 to TRBJ1-1; D may be TRBD1 (6 bases). Trimming took off 2 bases at V and 1 base at J, with 11 bases between the two ends. Germline-derived CDR1 and CDR2 are MGHRA and YSYEKL. CDR3 length equals 15 residues. The CDR3 nucleotides read TGCGCCAGCAGCCAACAGGAGGGACAGAACACTGAAGCTTTCTTT. It specifies CASSQQEGQNTEAFF.

In its sample, this clonotype was seen many times. CDR3 nucleotide sequence: TGCGCCAGCAGCTTGGAAGTTAATGCGGGCATCGAGCAGTACTTC. This sequence encodes CASSLEVNAGIEQYF. This chain joins TRBV5-1 and TRBJ2-7; possible D gene TRBD2, 5 bases. The ends were cut back, 0 bases at V and 6 bases at J, with 16 bases in the middle. Germline V CDR1 and CDR2: SGHRS, YFSETQ. CDR3 length equals 15 residues.

The count of this clonotype is one. Mismatch with germline at one junction end may stem from a read error. The J gene is TRBJ1-1, the V gene TRBV7-9; possible D gene TRBD1, 5 bases. This CDR3 is 14 amino acids long. Germline V lookup: CDR1 SEHNR, CDR2 FQNEAQ (reference sequence). The CDR3 region is CASSLGTMNTEDFF. The CDR3 coding sequence is TGTGCCAGCAGCTTAGGGACAATGAACACTGAAGATTTCTTT.

The chain is built from TRBV11-2 and TRBJ2-7; the D gene is possibly TRBD1 (6 bases). Germline CDR1 reads SGHAT; CDR2 reads FQNNGV. The V and J ends lost 1 base and 2 bases respectively, with 15 bases between them. CDR3 length: 16 amino acids. DNA for the CDR3: TGTGCCAGCAGCTTAGTAGGGGCAGGGGTGACCTACGAGCAGTACTTC. It yields the protein CASSLVGAGVTYEQYF.

As to this clonotype: This sequence may be a read error, since a much larger clone differs from it by one base. The gene calls are TRBV30 and TRBJ1-5, with 7 bases lining up with TRBD1. The J call is in doubt because the DNA end fits TRBJ2-3 better. The CDR3 is 13 amino acids. Germline loops: CDR1 GTSNPN, CDR2 SVGIG (reference sequence). CDR3 DNA sequence: TGTGCCTGGAGTGAACAGGGGAATCAGCCCCAGTATTTT. This translates into CAWSEQGNQPQYF.

This sequence joins TRBV19 and TRBJ2-1; D ambiguous. The germline V and J ends were trimmed by 2 bases and 7 bases, with 3 bases remaining between them. Germline-derived CDR1 and CDR2 are LNHDA and SQIVND (reference sequence). This CDR3 comprises 11 residues. This CDR3 is CASSITNEQFF. The CDR3 DNA follows: TGTGCCAGTAGTATAACGAATGAGCAGTTCTTC.

Many counts were recorded for this clonotype. The chain joins TRBV2 to TRBJ2-6; TRBD1 aligns across 7 bases. V shed 8 bases and J 0 bases; nucleotides not matched to a gene: 10. This CDR3 region has 17 residues. Germline V gives CDR1 SNHLY, CDR2 FYNNEI. The CDR3 nucleotides are TGTGCCAGCTCAGTGGACAGGCCCAGCTCTGGGGCCAACGTCCTGACTTTC. This translates into CASSVDRPSSGANVLTF.

Comments on this clonotype: A clone one base away is much larger, so this may be a read error. The V call is TRBV7-9, the J call TRBJ2-3; 9 bases align to TRBD1. This CDR3 region has 17 residues. Germline V gives CDR1 SEHNR, CDR2 FQNEAQ (reference sequence). The CDR3 sequence is CASSLGTGGEGTDMQYF. DNA for the CDR3: TGTGCCAGCAGCTTAGGAACAGGGGGCGAGGGCACAGATATGCAGTATTTT.

A few counts support this clonotype. The chain has TRBV20-1 and TRBJ2-7; D unclear. Between the trimmed V and J ends, which lost 0 bases and 4 bases, there was a span of 10 bases. The CDR3 contains 13 residues. The germline V gene has CDR1 DFQATT and CDR2 SNEGSKA (reference sequence). The DNA for the CDR3 is TGCAGTGCTAGAGAGGGATTATATTACGAGCAGTACTTC. Translated: CSAREGLYYEQYF.

This clonotype was observed a handful of times. The V call is TRBV23-1, the J call TRBJ1-6, with 7 bases lining up with TRBD1. TRBV23-1 is classed as an ORF, of uncertain function. The junction had 3 bases not matched to a gene; V was cut back by 0 bases and J by 4 bases. This CDR3 region has 16 residues. The CDR3 DNA follows: TGCGCCAGCAGTCAATCACCGGGACAGTATAATTCACCCCTCCACTTT. This sequence encodes CASSQSPGQYNSPLHF.

This clonotype has just a few counts. The CDR3 loop is CASSEDRRARSYEQYF. CDR3 in DNA: TGTGCCAGCAGTGAAGATCGGCGGGCGAGATCCTACGAGCAGTACTTC. The chain uses TRBV6-1 and TRBJ2-7; maybe TRBD2 (5 bases). The CDR3 is made up of 16 amino acids. Per the germline V gene, CDR1 is MNHNS and CDR2 is SASEGT. The V gene lost 1 base and the J gene lost 1 base, with 14 bases spanning the gap.

This clonotype came up many times. This chain links TRBV5-3 with TRBJ1-2; D gene unclear. TRBV5-3 carries the ORF label, with uncertain function. V lost 8 bases, J lost 4 bases, and 18 bases lay in between. This CDR3 is 14 amino acids long. The chain's CDR3 is CASPHDNRPYGYTF. The CDR3 nucleotides read TGTGCCAGCCCTCACGACAATAGACCCTATGGCTACACCTTC.

About this clonotype itself: This may be a read error: a much more frequent sequence differs by one nucleotide. V usage is TRBV7-6 and J usage is TRBJ1-4, with D possibly matching TRBD1 (6 bases). This CDR3 is built from 14 residues. Germline CDR1 reads SGHVS; CDR2 reads FNYEAQ. CDR3 protein: CACRIQGGDEKLFF. CDR3 bases: TGTGCCTGCAGAATACAGGGTGGGGATGAAAAACTGTTTTTT.

This clonotype showed up just a few times. The CDR3 loop is CASSRGRGQSYEQYF. The CDR3 coding sequence is TGTGCCAGCAGCCGAGGCAGGGGGCAATCCTACGAGCAGTACTTC. The rearrangement uses TRBV27 and TRBJ2-7, with TRBD1 identical over 8 bases. CDR3 length: 15 amino acids. The germline V gene has CDR1 MNHEY and CDR2 SMNVEV (reference sequence). V shed 6 bases, J shed 1 base, and the junction held 8 bases outside the gene matches.

This chain joins TRBV20-1 and TRBJ2-3; TRBD2 matches 8 bases. CDR3 length equals 16 residues. V was pared by 1 base and J by 2 bases, with 8 bases of the junction left unmatched. Germline CDR1 reads DFQATT; CDR2 reads SNEGSKA (reference sequence). CDR3 protein: CSARAGGSIFTDTQYF. CDR3 nucleotides: TGCAGTGCTAGAGCGGGGGGGTCGATTTTCACAGATACGCAGTATTTT.

A word on this clonotype: One base away lies a much larger clone, so this may be a sequencing read error. The V call is TRBV7-6, the J call TRBJ2-3; 9 nucleotides match TRBD2. The germline V gene encodes CDR1 SGHVS and CDR2 FNYEAQ. V shed 6 bases, J shed 6 bases, and the junction held 19 bases outside the gene matches. The CDR3 loop spans 18 amino acids. The CDR3 region is CASSLASPGTSRADTQYF. For the CDR3, the DNA is TGTGCCAGCAGTCTGGCAAGCCCCGGGACTAGCCGGGCGGATACGCAGTATTTT.

This clonotype occurred many times. The chain is built from TRBV6-5 and TRBJ1-4, with TRBD1 identical over 7 bases. Looked up from germline, CDR1 is MNHEY and CDR2 is SVGAGI. The CDR3 sequence is 16 residues long. J gave up 0 bases and V 0 bases, and 1 base lay outside the gene matches. CDR3 sequence: CASSYSGTATNEKLFF. The DNA of the CDR3 is TGTGCCAGCAGTTACTCAGGGACAGCAACTAATGAAAAACTGTTTTTT.

This clonotype was seen a handful of times. The gene calls are TRBV27 and TRBJ2-7; TRBD1 agrees at 7 bases. The CDR3 covers 13 residues. V shed 3 bases and J 4 bases; nucleotides not matched to a gene: 3. Germline CDR1 reads MNHEY; CDR2 reads SMNVEV (reference sequence). CDR3 residues: CASSLTGKYEQYF. The CDR3 DNA sequence: TGTGCCAGCAGTTTGACAGGGAAGTACGAGCAGTACTTC.

Turning to this clonotype: It may be a read error: a sequence one base away is much more abundant. The J gene is TRBJ2-7, the V gene TRBV6-6; 9 nucleotides align to TRBD2. With V trimmed by 5 bases and J by 9 bases, 5 bases remained unmatched. This CDR3 has 12 residues. Germline-derived CDR1 and CDR2 are MNHNY and SVGAGI (reference sequence). The CDR3 nucleotides read TGTGCCAGCAGTCTTAGCGGGAGCGGGCAGTACTTC. It codes for CASSLSGSGQYF.

The V call is TRBV20-1, the J call TRBJ2-7; 7 bases are a match to TRBD1. CDR1 and CDR2 (germline): DFQATT, SNEGSKA (reference sequence). This CDR3 is built from 15 residues. The trim removed 5 bases at V and 0 bases at J, leaving 10 bases unmatched. The CDR3 reads CSAQEEGQVSYEQYF. The CDR3 DNA sequence: TGCAGTGCTCAGGAGGAAGGACAGGTCTCCTACGAGCAGTACTTC.

Details on this clonotype: This sequence may be a read error, since a much larger clone differs from it by one base. Here the CDR3 DNA reads TGTGCCAGCAGCTTAGGTCTTAACCCGCAAGCGGGGTTTGACGAGCAGTACTTC. Amino acids: CASSLGLNPQAGFDEQYF. V is TRBV7-2 and J is TRBJ2-7; 7 bases align to TRBD2. V lost 1 base and J lost 5; bases outside the gene matches: 17. The CDR3 runs to 18 residues. Germline-derived CDR1 and CDR2 are SGHTA and FQGNSA.

This clonotype was found many times. The chain combines TRBV6-6 with TRBJ1-1; D is ambiguous. The germline gives CDR1 MNHNY, CDR2 SVGAGI (reference sequence). Trimming removed 6 bases at V and 0 bases at J, with 5 bases between. This CDR3 has 12 amino acids. Here the CDR3 reads CASRAVNTEAFF. The CDR3, as DNA: TGTGCCAGCAGAGCCGTGAACACTGAAGCTTTCTTT.

As to this clonotype: With a much larger clone just one base away, this may be a read error. This chain links TRBV28 with TRBJ2-1, with TRBD2 matching over 9 bases. The germline V gene encodes CDR1 MDHEN and CDR2 SYDVKM. CDR3 length: 15 amino acids. J gave up 6 bases and V 7 bases, and 10 bases lay outside the gene matches. CDR3 amino acids: CASNPVAGALNEQFF. In DNA, the CDR3 is TGTGCCAGCAACCCTGTAGCGGGAGCTCTCAATGAGCAGTTCTTC.

Turning to this clonotype: Germline is not matched at one junction end, which may reflect a read error. This chain connects TRBV6-6 to TRBJ2-2; D possibly corresponds to TRBD2 (5 bases). Looked up from germline, CDR1 is MNHNY and CDR2 is SVGAGI (reference sequence). This CDR3 is 12 amino acids long. The CDR3, as DNA: TGTGCCAGCAGTTACTCTAACGGGGAGCCGTTTTTT. Protein product: CASSYSNGEPFF.